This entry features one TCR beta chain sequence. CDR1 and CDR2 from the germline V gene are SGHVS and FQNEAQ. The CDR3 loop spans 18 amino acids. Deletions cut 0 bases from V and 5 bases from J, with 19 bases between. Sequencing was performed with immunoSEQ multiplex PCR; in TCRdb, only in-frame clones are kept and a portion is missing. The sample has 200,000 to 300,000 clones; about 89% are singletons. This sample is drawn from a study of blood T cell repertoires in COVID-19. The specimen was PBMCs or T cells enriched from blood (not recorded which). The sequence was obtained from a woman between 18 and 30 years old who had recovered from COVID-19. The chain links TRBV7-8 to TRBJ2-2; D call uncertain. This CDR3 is CASSLALNPERPTGELFF. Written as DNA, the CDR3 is TGTGCCAGCAGCTTAGCCCTGAACCCCGAGCGCCCTACCGGGGAGCTGTTTTTT.